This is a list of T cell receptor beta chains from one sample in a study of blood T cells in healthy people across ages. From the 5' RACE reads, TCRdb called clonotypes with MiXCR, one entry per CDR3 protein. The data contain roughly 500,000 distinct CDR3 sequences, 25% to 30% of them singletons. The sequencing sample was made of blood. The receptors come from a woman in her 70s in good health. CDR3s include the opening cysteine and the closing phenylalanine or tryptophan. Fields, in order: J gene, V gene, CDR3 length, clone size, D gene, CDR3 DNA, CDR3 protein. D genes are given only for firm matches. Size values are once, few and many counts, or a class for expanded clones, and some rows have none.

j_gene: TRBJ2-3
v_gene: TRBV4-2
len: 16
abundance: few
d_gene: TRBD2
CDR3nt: TGTGCCAGCAGCCAAGACTCTAGCGGCCGCACAGATACGCAGTATTTT
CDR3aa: CASSQDSSGRTDTQYF

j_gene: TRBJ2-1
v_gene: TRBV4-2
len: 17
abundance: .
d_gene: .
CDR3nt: TGTGCCAGCAGCCAAGGTCGTGGGGGTGGGAACTTCGATGAGCAGTTCTTC
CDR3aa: CASSQGRGGGNFDEQFF

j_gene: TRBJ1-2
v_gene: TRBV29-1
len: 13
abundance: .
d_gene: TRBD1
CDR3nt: TGCAGCGTTGAGGGGACAGGGGGCCTCAGCTACACCTTC
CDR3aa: CSVEGTGGLSYTF

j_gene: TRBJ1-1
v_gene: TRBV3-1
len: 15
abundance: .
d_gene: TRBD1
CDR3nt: TGTGCCAGCAGCTACCGGACAGGGGGTCGAACTGAAGCTTTCTTT
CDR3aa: CASSYRTGGRTEAFF

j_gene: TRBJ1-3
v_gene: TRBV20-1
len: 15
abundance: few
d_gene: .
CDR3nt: TGCAGTGCTAGAGATTCGAGGGGTTTTGGAAACACCATATATTTT
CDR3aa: CSARDSRGFGNTIYF

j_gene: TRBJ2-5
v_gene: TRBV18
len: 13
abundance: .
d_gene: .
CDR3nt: TGTGCCAGCTCACCACGGACCCAAGAGACCCAGTACTTC
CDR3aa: CASSPRTQETQYF

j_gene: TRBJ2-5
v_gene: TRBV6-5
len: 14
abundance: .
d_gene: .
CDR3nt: TGTGCCAGCCGGGGCGCGGGGTGGCAAGGGACCCAGTACTTC
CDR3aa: CASRGAGWQGTQYF

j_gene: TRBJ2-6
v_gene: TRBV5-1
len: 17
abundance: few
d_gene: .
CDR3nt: TGCGCCAGCAGCTTGGGTGGACGCATCTCTGGGGCCAACGTCCTGACTTTC
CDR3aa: CASSLGGRISGANVLTF

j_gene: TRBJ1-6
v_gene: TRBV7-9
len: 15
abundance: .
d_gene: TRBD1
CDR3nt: TGTGCCAGCAGCGGACAGCAGGGGGTCAATTCACCCCTCCACTTT
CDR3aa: CASSGQQGVNSPLHF

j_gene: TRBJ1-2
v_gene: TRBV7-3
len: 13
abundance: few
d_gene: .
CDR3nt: TGTGCCAGCAGCCCTGGACGATTCTATGGCCACACCTTC
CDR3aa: CASSPGRFYGHTF

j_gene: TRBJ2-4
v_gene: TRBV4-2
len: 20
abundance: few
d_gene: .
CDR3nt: TGTGCCAGCAGCCAAGCACCCACGGACGGCCTAAATTTAGCCAAAAACATTCAGTACTTC
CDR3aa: CASSQAPTDGLNLAKNIQYF

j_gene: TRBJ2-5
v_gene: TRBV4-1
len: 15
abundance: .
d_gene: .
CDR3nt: TGCGCCAGCAGCCAAGGCAGGGGTAGTGTAATAACCCAGTACTTC
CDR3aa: CASSQGRGSVITQYF

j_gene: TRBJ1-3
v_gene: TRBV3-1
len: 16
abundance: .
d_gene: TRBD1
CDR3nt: TGTGCCAGCAGCCAAAGGGACAGGGGATCTGGAAACACCATATATTTT
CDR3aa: CASSQRDRGSGNTIYF

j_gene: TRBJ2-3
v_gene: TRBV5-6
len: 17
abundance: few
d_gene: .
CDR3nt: TGTGCCAGCAGCTCGCCGGGGAGCGCCGAAAGCGCAGATACGCAGTATTTT
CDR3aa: CASSSPGSAESADTQYF

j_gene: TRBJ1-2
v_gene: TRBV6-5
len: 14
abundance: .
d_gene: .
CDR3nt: TGTGCCAGCAGCCCCCGCGGGTCCGACTATGGCTACACCTTC
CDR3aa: CASSPRGSDYGYTF

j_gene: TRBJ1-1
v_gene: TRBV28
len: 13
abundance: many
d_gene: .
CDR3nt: TGTGCCAGCAGGCTGGGGGGAAACACTGAAGCTTTCTTT
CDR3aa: CASRLGGNTEAFF

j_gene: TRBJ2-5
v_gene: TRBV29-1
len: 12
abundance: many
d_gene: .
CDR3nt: TGCAGCGTCTCGCAGGGTGAAGAGACCCAGTACTTC
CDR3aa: CSVSQGEETQYF

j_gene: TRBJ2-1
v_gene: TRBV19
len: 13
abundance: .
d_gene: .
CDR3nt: TGTGCCAGTAGTATAGTCAGTCGCAATGAGCAGTTCTTC
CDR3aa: CASSIVSRNEQFF

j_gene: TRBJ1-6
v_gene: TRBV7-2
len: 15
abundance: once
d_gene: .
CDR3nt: TGTGCCAGCAGCTCGGGGTTAGTTTGGAATTCACCCCTCCACTTT
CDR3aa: CASSSGLVWNSPLHF

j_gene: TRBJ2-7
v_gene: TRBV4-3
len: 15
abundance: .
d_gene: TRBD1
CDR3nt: TGCGCCAGCAGCCAAGATTGGGGACAGGGGACCGAGCAGTACTTC
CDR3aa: CASSQDWGQGTEQYF

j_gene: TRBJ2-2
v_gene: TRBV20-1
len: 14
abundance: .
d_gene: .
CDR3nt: TGTAGTGCTAGGCATTCCAGGGTCCCCGGGGAGCTGTTTTTT
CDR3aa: CSARHSRVPGELFF

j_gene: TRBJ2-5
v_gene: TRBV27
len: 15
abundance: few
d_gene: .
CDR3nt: TGTGCCAGCAGTTTTTCGGGGCGGTACCAAGAGACCCAGTACTTC
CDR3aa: CASSFSGRYQETQYF

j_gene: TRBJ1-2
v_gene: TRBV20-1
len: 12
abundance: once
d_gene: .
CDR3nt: TGCAGTGCTAGCCCGTCTACAAGGGGCTACACCTTC
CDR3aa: CSASPSTRGYTF

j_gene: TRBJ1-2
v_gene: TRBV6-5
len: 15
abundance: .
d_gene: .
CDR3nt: TGTGCCAGCAGTCCCACCTCTATCTCTAACTATGGCTACACCTTC
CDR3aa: CASSPTSISNYGYTF

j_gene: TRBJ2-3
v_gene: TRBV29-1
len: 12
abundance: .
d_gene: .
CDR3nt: TGCAGCGTTTGGGGGCTCGCAGATACGCAGTATTTT
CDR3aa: CSVWGLADTQYF

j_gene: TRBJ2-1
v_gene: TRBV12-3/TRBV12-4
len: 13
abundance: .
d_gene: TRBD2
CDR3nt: TGTGCCAGCAGTTCAACTAGCGGGGGGGCGGAGTTCTTC
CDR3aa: CASSSTSGGAEFF

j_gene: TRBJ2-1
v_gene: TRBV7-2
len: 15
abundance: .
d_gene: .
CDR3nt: TGTGCCAGCAGCAACAGACGTGACTCCTACAATGAGCAGTTCTTC
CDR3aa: CASSNRRDSYNEQFF

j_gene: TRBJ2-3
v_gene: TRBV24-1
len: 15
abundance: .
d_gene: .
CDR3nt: TGTGCCACCAGTGACTTGAGGCGAAGAGGAGATACGCAGTATTTT
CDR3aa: CATSDLRRRGDTQYF

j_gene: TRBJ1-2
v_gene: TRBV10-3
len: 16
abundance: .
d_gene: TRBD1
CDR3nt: TGTGCCATCAGTGAGAGTTCCGGGACAGAAGGCTATGGCTACACCTTC
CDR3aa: CAISESSGTEGYGYTF

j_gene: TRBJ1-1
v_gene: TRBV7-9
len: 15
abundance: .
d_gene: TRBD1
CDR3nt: TGTGCCAGCAGCACGACAACAGGGGGCCCCACTGAAGCTTTCTTT
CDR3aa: CASSTTTGGPTEAFF

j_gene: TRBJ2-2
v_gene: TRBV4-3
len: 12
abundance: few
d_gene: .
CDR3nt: TGCGCCAGCAGCCCCTTCTCCGGGGAGCTGTTTTTT
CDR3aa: CASSPFSGELFF

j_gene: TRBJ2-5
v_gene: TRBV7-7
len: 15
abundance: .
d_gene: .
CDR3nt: TGTGCTAGCAGCTTAGCCCCACGGGGAATAGAGACCCAGTACTTC
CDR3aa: CASSLAPRGIETQYF

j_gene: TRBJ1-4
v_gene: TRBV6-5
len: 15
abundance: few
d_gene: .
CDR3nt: TGTGCCAGCAGACTCCGAATGGGGATTAATGAAAAACTGTTTTTT
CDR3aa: CASRLRMGINEKLFF

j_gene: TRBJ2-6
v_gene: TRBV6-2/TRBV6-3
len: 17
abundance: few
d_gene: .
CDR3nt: TGTGCCAGCATTAGATCCCGAGGATCCTCTGGGGCCAACGTCCTGACTTTC
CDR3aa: CASIRSRGSSGANVLTF

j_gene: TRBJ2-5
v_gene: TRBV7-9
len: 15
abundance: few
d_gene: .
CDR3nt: TGTGCCAGCAGCCCGCCGTGGTCCCCCGGGGAGACCCAGTACTTC
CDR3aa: CASSPPWSPGETQYF

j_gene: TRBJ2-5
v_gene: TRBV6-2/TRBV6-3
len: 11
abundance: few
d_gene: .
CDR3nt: TGTGCCAGCAAGGCGTCGGAGACCCAGTACTTC
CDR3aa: CASKASETQYF

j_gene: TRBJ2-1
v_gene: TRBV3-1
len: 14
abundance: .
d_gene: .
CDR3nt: TGTGCCAGCAGCCAAGCCGGGGCCGACAATGAGCAGTTCTTC
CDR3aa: CASSQAGADNEQFF

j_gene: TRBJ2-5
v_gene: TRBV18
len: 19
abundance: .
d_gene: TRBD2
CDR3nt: TGTGCCAGCTCACCAACGCGGCAGACTAGCGGGGGCGATACGAAGACCCAGTACTTC
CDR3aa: CASSPTRQTSGGDTKTQYF

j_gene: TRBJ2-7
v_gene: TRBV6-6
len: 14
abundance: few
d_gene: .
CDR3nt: TGTGCCAGCAGTTACCACGGGGGATACTACGAGCAGTACTTC
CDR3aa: CASSYHGGYYEQYF

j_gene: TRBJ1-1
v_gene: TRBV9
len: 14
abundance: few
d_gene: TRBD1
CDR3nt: TGTGCCAGCAGCGCGTGGACAGGGGACACTGAAGCTTTCTTT
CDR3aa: CASSAWTGDTEAFF

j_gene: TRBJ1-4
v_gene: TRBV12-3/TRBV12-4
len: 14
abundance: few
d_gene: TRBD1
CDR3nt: TGTGCCAGCAGTCAAACTGACAGGGTTGAAAAACTGTTTTTT
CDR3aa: CASSQTDRVEKLFF

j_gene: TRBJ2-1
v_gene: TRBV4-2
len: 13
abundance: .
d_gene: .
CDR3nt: TGTGCCAGCAGTATGGGACGGGTGAATGAGCAGTTCTTC
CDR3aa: CASSMGRVNEQFF

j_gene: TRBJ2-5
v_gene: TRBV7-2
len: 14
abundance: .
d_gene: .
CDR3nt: TGTGCCAGCAGCTTCGCACGGAACCAAGAGACCCAGTACTTC
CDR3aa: CASSFARNQETQYF

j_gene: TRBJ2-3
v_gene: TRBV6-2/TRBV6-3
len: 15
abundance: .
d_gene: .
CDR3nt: TGTGCCAGCAGTCTCAAGGGGCCGATCACAGATACGCAGTATTTT
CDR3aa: CASSLKGPITDTQYF

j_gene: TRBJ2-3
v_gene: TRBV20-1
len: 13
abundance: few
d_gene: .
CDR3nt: TGCAGTCCAACTAGATCTAGCACAGATACGCAGTATTTT
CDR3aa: CSPTRSSTDTQYF

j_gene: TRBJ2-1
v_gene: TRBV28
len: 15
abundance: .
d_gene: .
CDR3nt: TGTGCCAGCAGTGCGGGTGGGGCTTCCTACAATGAGCAGTTCTTC
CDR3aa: CASSAGGASYNEQFF

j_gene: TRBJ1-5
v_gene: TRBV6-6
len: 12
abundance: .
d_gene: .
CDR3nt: TGTGCCAGCAGTTACGGTGACCAGCCCCAGCATTTT
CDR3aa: CASSYGDQPQHF

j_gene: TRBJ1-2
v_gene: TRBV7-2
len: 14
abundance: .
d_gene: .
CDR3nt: TGTGCCAGCAGCTTACAGACGGCCTCCTATGGCTACACCTTC
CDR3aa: CASSLQTASYGYTF

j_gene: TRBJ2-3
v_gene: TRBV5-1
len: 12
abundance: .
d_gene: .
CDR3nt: TGCGCCAGCAGCATCGTAGCAGATACGCAGTATTTT
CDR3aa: CASSIVADTQYF

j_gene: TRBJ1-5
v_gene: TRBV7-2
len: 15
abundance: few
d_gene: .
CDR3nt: TGTGCCAGCAGCTTGGATAGGAGCTTCAATCAGCCCCAGCATTTT
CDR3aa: CASSLDRSFNQPQHF

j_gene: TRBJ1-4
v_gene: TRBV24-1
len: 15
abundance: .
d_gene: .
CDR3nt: TGTGCCACCAGTGACGCAACAGAGACGGGTGAAAAACTGTTTTTT
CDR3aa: CATSDATETGEKLFF

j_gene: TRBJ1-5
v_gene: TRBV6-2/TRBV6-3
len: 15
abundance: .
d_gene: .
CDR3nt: TGTGCCAGCAGTTACGGGGGCGGGGGTCATCAGCCCCAGCATTTT
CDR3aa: CASSYGGGGHQPQHF

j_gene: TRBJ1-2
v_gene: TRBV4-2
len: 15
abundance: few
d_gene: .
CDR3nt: TGTGCCAGCAGCCAACAAAGGACGGCTAACTATGGCTACACCTTC
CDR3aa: CASSQQRTANYGYTF

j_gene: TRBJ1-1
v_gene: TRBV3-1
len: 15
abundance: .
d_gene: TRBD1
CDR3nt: TGTGCCAGCAGCCATAGACAGGGCATGAACACTGAAGCTTTCTTT
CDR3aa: CASSHRQGMNTEAFF

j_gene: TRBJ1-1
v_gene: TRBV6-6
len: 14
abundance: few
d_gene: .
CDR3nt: TGTGCCAGCAGTCCTCTTAGGCAGAACACTGAAGCTTTCTTT
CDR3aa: CASSPLRQNTEAFF

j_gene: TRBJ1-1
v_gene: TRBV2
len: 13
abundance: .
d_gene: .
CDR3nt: TGTGCCAGCAGTGAGAGGCAGAACACTGAAGCTTTCTTT
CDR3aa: CASSERQNTEAFF